This record looks at one T cell receptor beta chain sequence and its context. The antigen remains unidentified. J gave up 9 bases and V 6 bases, and 9 bases lay outside the gene matches. There are 14 residues in the CDR3. In germline, CDR1 is SEHNR, CDR2 FQNEAQ (reference sequence). TCR beta cDNA libraries had unique molecular identifiers. TCRdb re-called the PCR reads with MiXCR, one entry per CDR3 protein. The repertoire holds some 800,000 distinct CDR3 sequences, with roughly 46% as singletons. The data were obtained in a study of post-analysis software for immune sequencing data. Study results and limitations: Five TRBV segments, TRBV5-6, TRBV5-1 and TRBV20-1 among them, were found more frequent in patients than controls. F measure clustering grouped samples strongly by preparation batch.

This chain uses TRBV7-9 with TRBJ2-1; TRBD2 agrees at 9 bases. The receptor was isolated from a girl under 18 with multiple sclerosis. The sample was blood. In nucleotides, the CDR3 is TGTGCCAGCAGTTCCCCGGGACTAGCTGGTGAGCAGTTCTTC. As protein: CASSSPGLAGEQFF.